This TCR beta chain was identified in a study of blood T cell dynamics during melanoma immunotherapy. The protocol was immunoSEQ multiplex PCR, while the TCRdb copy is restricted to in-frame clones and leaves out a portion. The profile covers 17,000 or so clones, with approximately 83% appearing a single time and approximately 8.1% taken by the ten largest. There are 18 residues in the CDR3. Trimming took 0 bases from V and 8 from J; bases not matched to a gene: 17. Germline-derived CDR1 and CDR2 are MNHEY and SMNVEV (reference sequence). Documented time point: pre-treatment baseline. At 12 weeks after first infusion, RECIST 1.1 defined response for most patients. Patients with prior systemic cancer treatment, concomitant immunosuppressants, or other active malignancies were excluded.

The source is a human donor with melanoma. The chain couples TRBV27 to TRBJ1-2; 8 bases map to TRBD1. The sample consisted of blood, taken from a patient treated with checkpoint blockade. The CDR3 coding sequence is TGTGCCAGCAGTTTATCGGGGGTTGGGACAGGTTTCGTCGGGGGCTACACCTTC. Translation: CASSLSGVGTGFVGGYTF.